Below are 27 T cell receptor beta chains sequenced from a single sample in a study of blood T cell repertoires in COVID-19. This table comes from immunoSEQ multiplex PCR, and its TCRdb copy is limited to in-frame clones, with some not included. This sample yields 150,000 to 180,000 clones, of which 60% to 85% are seen a single time; under 2% belongs to the top ten. The sequenced sample was peripheral blood. These receptors all come from a man older than 75 with acute or convalescent COVID-19.

This rearrangement joins TRBV5-4 to TRBJ1-2, with 7 bases aligning to TRBD1. Per the germline V gene, CDR1 is SGHNT and CDR2 is YYREEE (reference sequence). The length of the CDR3 is 14 residues. V lost 4 bases, J lost 2 bases, and 5 bases stayed unmatched. This CDR3 is CASSPETGNYGYTF. CDR3 DNA sequence: TGTGCCAGCAGCCCGGAGACAGGGAACTATGGCTACACCTTC.

The chain links TRBV27 to TRBJ2-2; TRBD1 agrees at 10 bases. This CDR3 is 17 amino acids long. The junction had 10 bases not matched to a gene; V was cut back by 6 bases and J by 3 bases. Per the germline V gene, CDR1 is MNHEY and CDR2 is SMNVEV (reference sequence). The CDR3 coding sequence is TGTGCCAGCAGCCGACAGGGGGCTGGAGTGGACACCGGGGAGCTGTTTTTT. This codes for CASSRQGAGVDTGELFF.

The chain links TRBV14 to TRBJ2-3; TRBD1 might be the D (5 bases). V gave up 1 base and J gave up 4 bases, with 15 bases separating them. Germline CDR1 SGHDN, CDR2 FVKESK. The CDR3 loop spans 16 amino acids. CDR3 DNA: TGTGCCAGCAGCCAAGTTCACGGTAGGGGCGCAGATACGCAGTATTTT. Translation: CASSQVHGRGADTQYF. Full variable domain (missing parts from reference TRBV14 and TRBJ2-3): EAGVTQFPSHSVIEKGQTVTLRCDPISGHDNLYWYRRVMGKEIKFLLHFVKESKQDESGMPNNRFLAERTGGTYSTLKVQPAELEDSGVYFCASSQVHGRGADTQYFGPGTRLTVL.

The chain carries TRBV18 and TRBJ1-6, with 8 bases lining up with TRBD1. J lost 6 bases, V lost 4 bases, and 2 bases had no gene match. The CDR3 sequence is 14 residues long. Germline CDR1 and CDR2: KGHSH and LQKENI. The CDR3 bases are TGTGCCAGCTCACAAGGACAGGGTAATTCACCCCTCCACTTT. This translates into CASSQGQGNSPLHF.

The chain recombines TRBV28 with TRBJ1-5, with a weak D call TRBD1 (6 bases). This CDR3 comprises 12 residues. V was shortened by 5 bases and J by 7 bases, with 9 bases between the two germline ends. Germline V gene data show CDR1 as MDHEN and CDR2 as SYDVKM. The DNA of the CDR3 is TGTGCCAGCAGTACAGGGCTGCAGCCCCAGCATTTT. The encoded protein is CASSTGLQPQHF. Looking up the rest from reference TRBV28 and TRBJ1-5 gives the full variable domain: DVKVTQSSRYLVKRTGEKVFLECVQDMDHENMFWYRQDPGLGLRLIYFSYDVKMKEKGDIPEGYSVSREKKERFSLILESASTNQTSMYLCASSTGLQPQHFGDGTRLSIL.

This chain uses TRBV6-1 with TRBJ1-3; maybe TRBD1 (6 bases). V was trimmed by 0 bases and J by 1 base, leaving 13 bases between them. The CDR3 spans 17 residues. CDR1 is MNHNS and CDR2 is SASEGT in the germline V gene. DNA of the CDR3: TGTGCCAGCAGTGAAGCCCCCTCAGGGGCTTCTGGAAACACCATATATTTT. Protein: CASSEAPSGASGNTIYF.

The chain employs TRBV19 and TRBJ1-2; a possible D gene is TRBD1 (6 bases). The CDR3 has 12 amino acids. Per the germline V gene, CDR1 is LNHDA and CDR2 is SQIVND (reference sequence). Trimming shortened V by 6 bases and J by 8 bases, and 13 bases separated the two germline ends. This chain's CDR3 is CASSPGGRGYTF. Written as DNA, the CDR3 is TGTGCCAGTAGCCCCGGGGGGCGCGGCTACACCTTC.

Of note for this clone: Other DNA sequences in the same sample also yield this CDR3. The gene calls are TRBV4-2 and TRBJ2-4; 12 bases align to TRBD2. Per the germline V gene, CDR1 is LGHNA and CDR2 is YNFKEQ. CDR3 length equals 19 residues. Germline trimming cut 0 bases from V and 1 base from J; bases unmatched to any gene: 7. The CDR3 DNA reads TGTGCCAGCAGCCAAGAAGGCCTAGCGGGGGGGCTGGCCAAAAACATTCAGTACTTC. Protein: CASSQEGLAGGLAKNIQYF.

This clone was counted only a few times. The chain combines TRBV7-2 with TRBJ2-7, with TRBD2 as a possible D gene (5 bases). The CDR3 covers 14 residues. V lost 5 bases, J lost 3 bases, and 14 bases lay in between. CDR1 is SGHTA, CDR2 FQGNSA, per germline. This chain's CDR3 is CASSRDWAGYEQYF. In DNA form, the CDR3 reads TGTGCCAGCAGCCGCGATTGGGCGGGCTACGAGCAGTACTTC.

This clone was detected a few times. V and J are TRBV7-9 and TRBJ1-1; the D gene is possibly TRBD1 (5 bases). The CDR3 runs 14 residues. Germline values: CDR1 SEHNR, CDR2 FQNEAQ (reference sequence). The V gene lost 10 bases and the J gene lost 3 bases, with 18 bases spanning the gap. CDR3 protein: CATMFGAHDTEAFF. The CDR3 coding sequence is TGTGCCACGATGTTTGGGGCGCATGACACTGAAGCTTTCTTT.

V is TRBV6-2 or TRBV6-3 and J is TRBJ2-3, with 8 nucleotides matching TRBD2. V trimming: 0 bases; J trimming: 2 bases; junction bases outside the gene matches: 4. The CDR3 is 16 amino acids. CDR1 MNHEY and CDR2 SVGEGT come from the germline V gene. The CDR3 nucleotides read TGTGCCAGCAGTTACTCGCTAGCGGGTATCACAGATACGCAGTATTTT. Protein product: CASSYSLAGITDTQYF.

The CDR3: CASRKTDNTEAFF. The CDR3 DNA is TGTGCCAGTAGGAAGACAGACAACACTGAAGCTTTCTTT. This chain links TRBV19 with TRBJ1-1; D might be TRBD1 (5 bases). The CDR3 extends over 13 amino acids. Germline CDR1 reads LNHDA; CDR2 reads SQIVND (reference sequence). V shed 6 bases and J shed 2 bases, with 10 bases lying between them.

The chain carries TRBV5-1 and TRBJ2-2; the match to TRBD1 covers 7 bases. V gave up 1 base and J gave up 7 bases; unmatched junction bases: 10. The length of the CDR3 is 16 residues. Looked up from germline, CDR1 is SGHRS and CDR2 is YFSETQ. The CDR3 sequence is CASSLYPGGLGGELFF. The DNA for the CDR3 is TGCGCCAGCAGCTTGTATCCAGGGGGTCTTGGCGGGGAGCTGTTTTTT.

V and J are TRBV6-2 or TRBV6-3 and TRBJ1-5; D unresolved. The V and J ends lost 5 bases and 6 bases respectively, with 17 bases between them. There are 15 residues in the CDR3. Germline loops: CDR1 MNHEY, CDR2 SVGEGT. CDR3 sequence: CASSPERALGQPQHF. The CDR3 bases are TGTGCCAGCAGTCCCGAGAGGGCCCTGGGTCAGCCCCAGCATTTT.

This clone was found once. The chain employs TRBV7-9 and TRBJ2-5; 8 positions agree with TRBD2. The germline gives CDR1 SEHNR, CDR2 FQNEAQ (reference sequence). The CDR3 is 16 amino acids. The V and J ends lost 0 bases and 5 bases, in that order; junction bases with no gene match: 8. The CDR3 reads CASSLARGLAGETQYF. Written as DNA, the CDR3 is TGTGCCAGCAGCTTAGCCAGAGGACTAGCAGGGGAGACCCAGTACTTC. Variable domain in full (rest from reference TRBV7-9 and TRBJ2-5): DTGVSQNPRHKITKRGQNVTFRCDPISEHNRLYWYRQTLGQGPEFLTYFQNEAQLEKSRLLSDRFSAERPKGSFSTLEIQRTEQGDSAMYLCASSLARGLAGETQYFGPGTRLLVL.

The rearrangement uses TRBV20-1 and TRBJ2-3; possibly TRBD1 for D (6 bases). CDR3 size: 15 residues. Germline assignment: CDR1 DFQATT and CDR2 SNEGSKA (reference sequence). V lost 3 bases and J 8 bases, leaving 21 bases between the germline ends. The CDR3 is CSASHRGILQGTQYF. In nucleotides, the CDR3 is TGCAGTGCTAGTCATCGGGGCATCCTACAGGGTACGCAGTATTTT.

This chain connects TRBV5-4 to TRBJ2-3; 16 nucleotides agree with TRBD2. The J segment lost 5 bases and the V segment lost 3 bases, leaving 6 bases of the junction unmatched. CDR1 and CDR2 (germline): SGHNT, YYREEE (reference sequence). The CDR3 runs 17 residues. CDR3 protein: CASSSGTSGGAGDTQYF. CDR3 DNA: TGTGCCAGCAGCTCGGGGACTAGCGGGGGGGCCGGAGATACGCAGTATTTT.

The chain couples TRBV7-2 to TRBJ1-5, with D possibly being TRBD1 (5 bases). The CDR3 has 15 amino acids. Germline loops: CDR1 SGHTA, CDR2 FQGNSA. V was cut by 1 base and J by 3 bases, with 10 bases left in between. DNA of the CDR3: TGTGCCAGCAGCTTAGTAGCAGGGATCAATCAGCCCCAGCATTTT. Its protein is CASSLVAGINQPQHF.

The chain combines TRBV5-1 with TRBJ2-4; D is perhaps TRBD2 (5 bases). The germline V gene has CDR1 SGHRS and CDR2 YFSETQ. V lost 3 bases to trimming and J lost 6 bases, with 16 bases between them. CDR3 size: 15 residues. The CDR3 is CASSYAGNPGNIQYF. The CDR3 DNA follows: TGCGCCAGCAGCTACGCCGGGAACCCCGGAAACATTCAGTACTTC. The entire variable domain, with the rest obtained from reference TRBV5-1 and TRBJ2-4, is as follows: KAGVTQTPRYLIKTRGQQVTLSCSPISGHRSVSWYQQTPGQGLQFLFEYFSETQRNKGNFPGRFSGRQFSNSRSEMNVSTLELGDSALYLCASSYAGNPGNIQYFGAGTRLSVL.

This chain links TRBV19 with TRBJ2-1, with D tentatively TRBD2 (6 bases). Deletions cut 8 bases from V and 7 bases from J, with 18 bases between. Germline V gene lookup returns CDR1 LNHDA and CDR2 SQIVND (reference sequence). The CDR3 is made up of 14 amino acids. The chain's CDR3 is CASRKEAGRNEQFF. For the CDR3, the DNA is TGTGCCAGTCGAAAGGAGGCAGGGAGGAATGAGCAGTTCTTC.

This chain links TRBV9 with TRBJ2-5; TRBD2 aligns across 13 bases. Germline CDR1 and CDR2: SGDLS and YYNGEE. The ends lost 3 bases at V and 4 bases at J; junction bases unmatched: 3. The length of the CDR3 is 15 residues. Here the CDR3 reads CASSGGLAGAETQYF. CDR3 DNA sequence: TGTGCCAGCAGCGGAGGACTAGCGGGAGCAGAGACCCAGTACTTC.

The chain uses TRBV7-6 and TRBJ1-1; 7 nucleotides agree with TRBD1. The CDR3 is 16 amino acids. Trimming at V came to 1 base and at J to 1 base, leaving 6 bases not matched to a gene. Germline V gene data show CDR1 as SGHVS and CDR2 as FNYEAQ. DNA for the CDR3: TGTGCCAGCAGCTTAGGACAGGGCCAGACGAACACTGAAGCTTTCTTT. It translates to CASSLGQGQTNTEAFF.

V is TRBV4-3 and J is TRBJ2-2, with unresolved D. The germline V gene has CDR1 LGHNA and CDR2 YSLEER. Trimming pared 4 bases from V and 0 bases from J, leaving 12 bases between. The CDR3 sequence is 16 residues long. CDR3 coding DNA: TGCGCCAGCAGCCTCGACATTTCGACGAACACCGGGGAGCTGTTTTTT. Protein product: CASSLDISTNTGELFF.

The chain joins TRBV19 to TRBJ1-1; 8 positions match TRBD1. Germline CDR1 and CDR2: LNHDA and SQIVND (reference sequence). The CDR3 runs 14 residues. J gave up 6 bases and V 4 bases, and 7 bases lay outside the gene matches. CDR3 residues: CASSSGQGWAEAFF. The CDR3 nucleotides read TGTGCCAGTAGTAGTGGACAGGGTTGGGCTGAAGCTTTCTTT.

This sequence joins TRBV2 and TRBJ2-1, with D perhaps TRBD1 (5 bases). CDR1 SNHLY and CDR2 FYNNEI come from the germline V gene. Trimming shortened V by 2 bases and J by 8 bases, and 16 bases separated the two germline ends. The CDR3 length is 15 residues. The CDR3, as DNA: TGTGCCAGCAGTGAATTGGGGCCCCACAACGATGAGCAGTTCTTC. It is translated as CASSELGPHNDEQFF.

The rearrangement uses TRBV5-1 and TRBJ2-7; perhaps TRBD2 as D (6 bases). The CDR3 runs to 15 residues. Trimming took 4 bases from V and 7 from J, leaving 21 bases between them. CDR1 SGHRS and CDR2 YFSETQ come from the germline V gene. The CDR3 reads CASSVYLGPGGEQYF. The DNA for the CDR3 is TGCGCCAGCAGCGTGTATCTCGGCCCCGGAGGGGAGCAGTACTTC.

CDR3 DNA sequence: TGTGCCATCAGACGAGCGGGGGAGGACATTCAGTACTTC. Residues: CAIRRAGEDIQYF. The chain has TRBV10-3 and TRBJ2-4; 8 bases align to TRBD2. CDR3 length: 13 amino acids. In germline, CDR1 is ENHRY, CDR2 SYGVKD. Losses at the gene ends were 6 bases for V and 8 bases for J; bases not matched to a gene: 6.